The subject of this entry is one T cell receptor (beta chain). What it binds is unknown. The data were taken from a study of cytotoxic CD8 clonotypes in ibrutinib-treated CLL. The overall study: Included were 11 to 12 relapsed/refractory and about 15 treatment-naive patients, of whom some 17 were IGHV unmutated.

The repertoire was sequenced with immunoSEQ multiplex PCR; TCRdb's copy has only in-frame clones and lacks some. The repertoire holds 140,000 to 150,000 clones, 75% to 80% seen once, with around 5% in the top ten. Whole-study findings and limits: While tracking circulating CD8+ T-cell counts, baseline clonality exceeded that of age-matched healthy donors. Lymph node repertoires were not studied, and sampling times were unmatched. A rise in clonality was seen at ibrutinib response, and a fall back toward baseline was seen at progression.

This CDR3 has 14 amino acids. Germline V gene data show CDR1 as SGHNT and CDR2 as YYREEE (reference sequence). Trimming at V came to 2 bases and at J to 1 base, leaving 2 bases not matched to a gene. The sequence was collected from a human donor with chronic lymphocytic leukemia. The chain carries TRBV5-4 and TRBJ2-5, with 7 bases lining up with TRBD1. The sample was PBMCs, taken after 24 months of ibrutinib treatment. The CDR3 loop reads CASSFRDSQETQYF. CDR3 DNA sequence: TGTGCCAGCAGCTTCCGGGACAGCCAAGAGACCCAGTACTTC.